Presented here are 29 T cell receptor beta chains from one specimen sequenced in a study of blood T cell repertoires in COVID-19. The assay was immunoSEQ multiplex PCR, and TCRdb's table has in-frame clones only and misses some. Here the sample spans 60,000 to 70,000 clones, 70% to 85% being singletons. The source material was peripheral blood. The receptors here all came from a human donor in a cohort sampled during active COVID-19.

V gene TRBV13 combines with J gene TRBJ2-1; a weak D match, TRBD2 (6 bases). Germline V gene data show CDR1 as PRHDT and CDR2 as FYEKMQ (reference sequence). Trimming cost V 3 bases and J 1 base, with 10 bases left between them. CDR3 size: 15 residues. The CDR3 sequence: CASSLGLGSYNEQFF. The CDR3 bases are TGTGCCAGCAGCTTGGGACTGGGTTCCTACAATGAGCAGTTCTTC.

The CDR3 nucleotides read TGTGCCAGCAGCTCCTCGGACAGGGCCAGGGATGGCTACACCTTC. This sequence encodes CASSSSDRARDGYTF. This chain joins TRBV6-5 and TRBJ1-2, with 8 bases matching TRBD1. CDR3 size: 15 residues. V lost 6 bases and J lost 6; bases outside the gene matches: 12. Germline CDR1 is MNHEY and CDR2 is SVGAGI.

The rearrangement links TRBV4-1 to TRBJ2-3; D possibly corresponds to TRBD1 (5 bases). The V gene's germline CDR1 is MGHRA and CDR2 YSYEKL. The CDR3 has 15 residues. The germline V and J ends were trimmed by 10 bases and 1 base, with 18 bases remaining between them. Written as DNA, the CDR3 is TGCGCCACCTCGAGGTGGCAGGGTGGCACAGATACGCAGTATTTT. It encodes CATSRWQGGTDTQYF.

CDR3 sequence: CASSPKRAGDGYTF. The CDR3 bases are TGTGCCAGCAGCCCGAAAAGGGCCGGGGATGGCTACACCTTC. The J gene is TRBJ1-2, the V gene TRBV7-8, with D unresolved. CDR1 is SGHVS, CDR2 FQNEAQ, per germline. V lost 5 bases, J lost 6 bases, and 16 bases lay in between. The CDR3 is 14 amino acids.

This clone is a singleton in its sample. The chain is built from TRBV7-2 and TRBJ2-7; 8 bases are a match to TRBD1. With V trimmed by 5 bases and J by 1 base, 7 bases remained unmatched. The CDR3 is 15 amino acids. Germline assignment: CDR1 SGHTA and CDR2 FQGNSA. Here the CDR3 reads CASSPGQARSYEQYF. CDR3 bases: TGTGCCAGCAGCCCGGGACAGGCAAGATCCTACGAGCAGTACTTC.

The chain links TRBV11-2 to TRBJ1-6; 7 nucleotides agree with TRBD1. Germline CDR1 reads SGHAT; CDR2 reads FQNNGV. V dropped 5 bases and J dropped 2; count of bases not matched to a gene: 6. The CDR3 has 16 amino acids. The CDR3 sequence: CASSRGQNAYNSPLHF. CDR3 nucleotide sequence: TGTGCCAGCAGCAGGGGGCAGAACGCCTATAATTCACCCCTCCACTTT.

The chain recombines TRBV6-6 with TRBJ2-3; D may be TRBD2 (6 bases). Trimming cost V 0 bases and J 2 bases, with 12 bases left between them. The CDR3 is 16 residues long. Germline values: CDR1 MNHNY, CDR2 SVGAGI (reference sequence). DNA for the CDR3: TGTGCCAGCAGTTACTCGAGCAGGAGGGCCACAGATACGCAGTATTTT. It specifies CASSYSSRRATDTQYF.

The gene calls are TRBV5-1 and TRBJ1-2, with 9 bases that match TRBD1. Germline lookup yields CDR1 SGHRS and CDR2 YFSETQ. Germline trimming cut 0 bases from V and 4 bases from J; bases unmatched to any gene: 10. This CDR3 is 17 amino acids long. In DNA form, the CDR3 reads TGCGCCAGCAGCTTGGTACGCGGGGACAGGGTCGTCTATGGCTACACCTTC. Translating it yields CASSLVRGDRVVYGYTF. The whole variable domain, filled in from reference TRBV5-1 and TRBJ1-2, reads KAGVTQTPRYLIKTRGQQVTLSCSPISGHRSVSWYQQTPGQGLQFLFEYFSETQRNKGNFPGRFSGRQFSNSRSEMNVSTLELGDSALYLCASSLVRGDRVVYGYTFGSGTRLTVV.

The chain has TRBV19 and TRBJ1-2, with a tentative D call TRBD1 (6 bases). The CDR3 consists of 15 residues. V gave up 5 bases and J gave up 7 bases, with 20 bases separating them. Germline V gene sequence: CDR1 LNHDA, CDR2 SQIVND (reference sequence). As DNA, the CDR3 is TGTGCCAGTAGTCCGGGGACACCAAGGACCCCTGGCTACACCTTC. Protein: CASSPGTPRTPGYTF.

V usage is TRBV3-1 (or the pseudogene TRBV3-2) and J usage is TRBJ2-5, with D possibly TRBD1 on 6 matching bases. The CDR3 runs 15 residues. Germline lookup yields CDR1 LGHDT and CDR2 YNNKEL (reference sequence). V was clipped by 1 base and J by 5 bases, with 14 bases between them. The CDR3 here is CASSQGPQGWETQYF. DNA for the CDR3: TGTGCCAGCAGCCAAGGCCCCCAGGGGTGGGAGACCCAGTACTTC.

This clone was recorded only once. The V call is TRBV15, the J call TRBJ1-2, with TRBD1 matching over 9 bases. V lost 3 bases, J lost 4 bases, and 9 bases stayed unmatched. Germline V CDR1 and CDR2: LNHNV, YYDKDF (reference sequence). The CDR3 has 16 residues. The CDR3 DNA reads TGTGCCACCAGCAGGGACAGGGGTATCCCAATCTATGGCTACACCTTC. This codes for CATSRDRGIPIYGYTF.

The J gene is TRBJ2-2, the V gene TRBV5-1, with 9 bases identical to TRBD2. This CDR3 comprises 17 residues. The germline gives CDR1 SGHRS, CDR2 YFSETQ. V dropped 0 bases and J dropped 6; count of bases not matched to a gene: 9. As DNA, the CDR3 is TGCGCCAGCAGCTTGGGGGGCGCTAGCGGGGACGCCGGGGAGCTGTTTTTT. This sequence encodes CASSLGGASGDAGELFF. The full variable domain, its missing parts supplied by reference TRBV5-1 and TRBJ2-2, is KAGVTQTPRYLIKTRGQQVTLSCSPISGHRSVSWYQQTPGQGLQFLFEYFSETQRNKGNFPGRFSGRQFSNSRSEMNVSTLELGDSALYLCASSLGGASGDAGELFFGEGSRLTVL.

Worth noting for this clone: Other DNA sequences in the sample encode the same CDR3. J is TRBJ1-1 and V is TRBV3-1 (or the pseudogene TRBV3-2); tentative D call: TRBD1 (5 bases). V was clipped by 6 bases and J by 6 bases, with 8 bases between them. Germline V CDR1 and CDR2: LGHDT, YNNKEL (reference sequence). The CDR3 is 11 residues long. The chain's CDR3 is CASRGGAEAFF. CDR3 DNA: TGTGCCAGCAGAGGAGGGGCTGAAGCTTTCTTT.

The chain combines TRBV27 with TRBJ2-1, with D possibly being TRBD2 (6 bases). V lost 3 bases, J lost 3 bases, and 18 bases lay in between. Per germline, CDR1 MNHEY and CDR2 SMNVEV (reference sequence). The CDR3 has 17 residues. CDR3: CASSFGGTRLSYNEQFF. CDR3 coding DNA: TGTGCCAGCAGTTTCGGGGGAACGAGACTTAGCTACAATGAGCAGTTCTTC.

The chain uses TRBV7-2 and TRBJ1-5; D gene uncertain. Germline values: CDR1 SGHTA, CDR2 FQGNSA. CDR3 length equals 15 residues. Trimming removed 3 bases at V and 1 base at J, with 10 bases between. In DNA, the CDR3 is TGTGCCAGCAGCTTTGACCGCAGGAGCAATCAGCCCCAGCATTTT. Its protein is CASSFDRRSNQPQHF.

This clone showed up just a few times. The chain carries TRBV18 and TRBJ2-2; perhaps TRBD1 as D (5 bases). This CDR3 has 16 residues. The germline V and J ends were trimmed by 1 base and 6 bases, with 15 bases remaining between them. CDR1 is KGHSH and CDR2 is LQKENI in the germline V gene. The CDR3 loop is CASSPRGQGGAGELFF. In DNA, the CDR3 is TGTGCCAGCTCACCACGGGGCCAGGGCGGCGCCGGGGAGCTGTTTTTT.

The J gene is TRBJ2-5, the V gene TRBV23-1; 12 nucleotides agree with TRBD1. TRBV23-1 is labeled an ORF, and its function is uncertain. V lost 2 bases to trimming and J lost 5 bases; unmatched junction nucleotides: 6. The CDR3 consists of 16 residues. CDR3 region: CASSQPGTGGRETQYF. As DNA, the CDR3 is TGCGCCAGCAGTCAACCCGGGACAGGGGGCAGGGAGACCCAGTACTTC.

The chain employs TRBV7-2 and TRBJ2-3; possibly TRBD2 for D (5 bases). The CDR3 covers 16 residues. The germline CDR1 and CDR2 sequences are SGHTA and FQGNSA. The V and J ends lost 0 bases and 4 bases respectively, with 14 bases between them. CDR3 residues: CASSLAGVGNPDTQYF. Written as DNA, the CDR3 is TGTGCCAGCAGCTTAGCCGGGGTGGGTAATCCAGATACGCAGTATTTT.

The J gene is TRBJ2-7, the V gene TRBV11-2; D is possibly TRBD2 (6 bases). V was shortened by 1 base and J by 3 bases, with 13 bases between the two germline ends. CDR1 is SGHAT and CDR2 is FQNNGV in the germline V gene. The CDR3 has 15 amino acids. The CDR3 nucleotides are TGTGCCAGCAGCTTAGCTGGCGGGGACCGCTACGAGCAGTACTTC. Protein product: CASSLAGGDRYEQYF.

CDR3 sequence (DNA): TGTGCCAGCAGCTTAGTGGGAGGTGGGGCCAACGTCCTGACTTTC. This encodes CASSLVGGGANVLTF. The chain recombines TRBV7-2 with TRBJ2-6, with D tentatively TRBD2 (6 bases). This CDR3 spans 15 amino acids. Germline V gene data show CDR1 as SGHTA and CDR2 as FQGNSA. Trimming took 1 base from V and 3 from J, leaving 7 bases between them.

The chain uses TRBV5-1 and TRBJ2-2, with a possible D match to TRBD1 (5 bases). Trimming took 2 bases from V and 4 from J, leaving 12 bases between them. This CDR3 comprises 15 residues. Germline V gene lookup returns CDR1 SGHRS and CDR2 YFSETQ. The CDR3 spells CASSFFQGGTGELFF. The CDR3 nucleotides read TGCGCCAGCAGCTTTTTCCAGGGTGGCACCGGGGAGCTGTTTTTT.

The V call is TRBV7-6, the J call TRBJ1-6; D perhaps matches TRBD1 (6 bases). V lost 5 bases and J 3 bases, leaving 14 bases between the germline ends. CDR1 SGHVS and CDR2 FNYEAQ come from the germline V gene. The CDR3 is made up of 16 amino acids. CDR3 coding DNA: TGTGCCAGCAGCCCCGGCGGGGGGCACTATAATTCACCCCTCCACTTT. It specifies CASSPGGGHYNSPLHF.

This chain connects TRBV10-2 to TRBJ2-7; 10 nucleotides line up with TRBD1. Trimming took 3 bases from V and 4 from J; bases not matched to a gene: 9. The CDR3 spans 16 residues. The germline gives CDR1 WSHSY, CDR2 SAAADI. The CDR3, as DNA: TGCGCCAGCAGTGACCTGACAGGGGGCGGTGTATACGAGCAGTACTTC. Translation gives CASSDLTGGGVYEQYF.

The chain recombines TRBV4-1 with TRBJ1-1; TRBD1 aligns across 8 bases. The CDR3 runs 14 residues. Germline V gives CDR1 MGHRA, CDR2 YSYEKL. V shed 0 bases and J 10 bases; nucleotides not matched to a gene: 7. CDR3 region: CASSQEVQDRAAFF. The CDR3 DNA reads TGCGCCAGCAGCCAAGAGGTACAGGACAGGGCAGCTTTCTTT.

The chain recombines TRBV19 with TRBJ1-1; possibly TRBD1 for D (6 bases). The CDR3 runs to 13 residues. V lost 10 bases to trimming and J lost 0 bases, with 12 bases between them. Germline values: CDR1 LNHDA, CDR2 SQIVND (reference sequence). CDR3 in DNA: TGTGCCACGGGGGGCGTTATGAACACTGAAGCTTTCTTT. It specifies CATGGVMNTEAFF.

The CDR3 spells CASRVGQGTDTQYF. DNA of the CDR3: TGCGCCAGCAGGGTGGGACAGGGAACAGATACGCAGTATTTT. The chain combines TRBV10-2 with TRBJ2-3; 9 bases fit TRBD1. Germline CDR1 is WSHSY and CDR2 is SAAADI. The CDR3 loop spans 14 amino acids. After removal of 6 bases from V and 3 bases from J, the junction contained 4 bases not matched to a gene.

CDR3 region: CASSVGGSGLTDTQYF. In nucleotides, the CDR3 is TGTGCCAGCAGCGTGGGGGGGAGCGGCCTCACAGATACGCAGTATTTT. The chain links TRBV9 to TRBJ2-3; TRBD2 agrees at 7 bases. Germline-derived CDR1 and CDR2 are SGDLS and YYNGEE. J gave up 2 bases and V 2 bases, and 8 bases lay outside the gene matches. The CDR3 covers 16 residues.

The rearrangement links TRBV6-2 or TRBV6-3 to TRBJ1-1; D remains unclear. V was shortened by 6 bases and J by 7 bases, with 15 bases between the two germline ends. Per germline, CDR1 MNHEY and CDR2 SVGEGT. The CDR3 is 13 residues long. The CDR3: CASSLKLNGEAFF. CDR3 DNA sequence: TGTGCCAGCAGCCTCAAGCTGAACGGTGAAGCTTTCTTT.

This chain uses TRBV6-6 with TRBJ2-1, with D possibly matching TRBD1 (6 bases). CDR3 length: 14 residues. Deletions cut 4 bases from V and 8 bases from J, with 15 bases between. The V gene's germline CDR1 is MNHNY and CDR2 SVGAGI (reference sequence). Here the CDR3 DNA reads TGTGCCAGCAGTTTCATAAACAGGGTGGATGAGCAGTTCTTC. Residues: CASSFINRVDEQFF.